This T cell receptor (beta chain) is drawn from a study of Ad26.COV2.S vaccination and SARS-CoV-2 variants. About the study: Ad26.COV2.S, an intramuscular injection, was given once or twice 56 days apart.

Looked up from germline, CDR1 is PRHDT and CDR2 is FYEKMQ (reference sequence). This CDR3 spans 21 amino acids. V dropped 4 bases and J dropped 0 bases, with 28 bases sitting between them. This clone was counted a single time. Here immunoSEQ multiplex PCR was the method, and the copy in TCRdb shows in-frame clones only, minus some. The data show under 550,000 clones, with about nine tenths seen just once and 9% to 15% held by the top ten. Regarding treatment: 15 to 20 received Ad26.COV2.S at low or high dose, single or two shots; about 5 received placebo; per-sample allocation not given. It was on day 63 after the first vaccine or placebo injection that samples were taken.

The clonotype was recovered from a person aged 18-65 years who received the Ad26.COV2.S COVID-19 vaccine or a placebo. This rearrangement joins TRBV13 to TRBJ2-1; no definite D call. The source material was peripheral blood, sampled in a trial of Ad26.COV2.S vaccine versus placebo. As DNA, the CDR3 is TGTGCCAGCAGCTGTGAACTTTTTAGGGCGGAAGTGGCCGCCTCCTACAATGAGCAGTTCTTC. Translating it yields CASSCELFRAEVAASYNEQFF.